These T cell receptor beta chains were read from a single sample in a study of siplizumab effects on memory and regulatory T cells. Produced via immunoSEQ multiplex PCR; TCRdb's table is partial and in-frame only. The table includes about 2,700 clones, about 61% detected once. Sequences were obtained from TEMRA CD8+ T cells sorted from blood. The receptor set was obtained from a human donor in good health. The CDR3 runs from the conserved cysteine through the conserved F or W. A D gene is named only where the DNA matches it firmly. Expanded clones are given a class, and other clones once, few, many or no size at all.

size: few; D: .; J: TRBJ1-2; V: TRBV6-6; DNA: TGTGCCAGCACATCGGGGATAACAGTTTACTATGGCTACACCTTC; CDR3: CASTSGITVYYGYTF
size: few; D: TRBD2; J: TRBJ2-1; V: TRBV13; DNA: TGTGCCAGCAGCTTAGGACTAGCGGGATTGGATGAGCAGTTCTTC; CDR3: CASSLGLAGLDEQFF
size: .; D: .; J: TRBJ1-3; V: TRBV18; DNA: TGTGCCAGCTCACCCCGCGGCGGCAGAAACACCATATATTTT; CDR3: CASSPRGGRNTIYF
size: medium-sized; D: .; J: TRBJ1-2; V: TRBV7-9; DNA: TGTGCCAGCAGCTTCCAGGGCATGACCAATGGCTACACCTTC; CDR3: CASSFQGMTNGYTF
size: .; D: TRBD1; J: TRBJ1-6; V: TRBV2; DNA: TGTGCCAGCAGGGACAGGTACTATAATTCACCCCTCCACTTT; CDR3: CASRDRYYNSPLHF
size: .; D: .; J: TRBJ2-7; V: TRBV13; DNA: TGTGCCAGCTCTGGGGCAGGTCTTCTTAACTACGAGCAGTACTTC; CDR3: CASSGAGLLNYEQYF
size: medium-sized; D: .; J: TRBJ2-7; V: TRBV7-9; DNA: TGTGCCAGCAGCTTAGGCTCCCCCTTCTACGAGCAGTACTTC; CDR3: CASSLGSPFYEQYF
size: few; D: TRBD1; J: TRBJ1-1; V: TRBV7-9; DNA: TGTGCCAGCAGCTGGGACAGGAACACTGAAGCTTTCTTT; CDR3: CASSWDRNTEAFF
size: .; D: .; J: TRBJ1-2; V: TRBV19; DNA: TGTGCCAGTAGTATAGACCCCAGAAGCTTCTCTAACTATGGCTACACCTTC; CDR3: CASSIDPRSFSNYGYTF
size: .; D: TRBD1; J: TRBJ1-2; V: TRBV9; DNA: TGTGCCAGCGGACTCCCCCGGACAGGGAGAGGGAACTATGGCTACACCTTC; CDR3: CASGLPRTGRGNYGYTF
size: .; D: .; J: TRBJ2-7; V: TRBV7-9; DNA: TGTGCCAGCAGCCTCTCACCCGGTGGAGGAGGGCACGAGCAGTACTTC; CDR3: CASSLSPGGGGHEQYF
size: .; D: .; J: TRBJ2-5; V: TRBV5-8; DNA: TGTGCCAGCAGCTTAAACGGAGAAGAGACCCAGTACTTC; CDR3: CASSLNGEETQYF
size: .; D: TRBD1; J: TRBJ1-2; V: TRBV27; DNA: TGTGCCAGCAGCCCAGTGACCGGGACAGGGTACTATGGCTACACCTTC; CDR3: CASSPVTGTGYYGYTF
size: .; D: TRBD1; J: TRBJ1-5; V: TRBV12-5; DNA: TGTGCTAGTGGTTGGGGACAGCCAAATCAGCCCCAGCATTTT; CDR3: CASGWGQPNQPQHF